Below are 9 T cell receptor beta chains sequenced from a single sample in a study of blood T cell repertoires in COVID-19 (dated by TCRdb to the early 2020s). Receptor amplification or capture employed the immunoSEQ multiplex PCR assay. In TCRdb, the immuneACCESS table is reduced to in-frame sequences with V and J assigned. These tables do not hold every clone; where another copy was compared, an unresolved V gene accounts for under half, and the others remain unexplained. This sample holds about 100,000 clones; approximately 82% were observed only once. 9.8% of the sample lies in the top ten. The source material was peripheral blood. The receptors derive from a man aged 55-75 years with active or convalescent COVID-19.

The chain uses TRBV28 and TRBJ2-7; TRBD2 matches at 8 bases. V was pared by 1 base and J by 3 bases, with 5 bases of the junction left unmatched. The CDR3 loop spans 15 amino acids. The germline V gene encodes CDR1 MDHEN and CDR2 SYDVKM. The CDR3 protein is CASSLSGLVYYEQYF. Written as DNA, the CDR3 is TGTGCCAGCAGTTTATCGGGACTAGTTTACTACGAGCAGTACTTC.

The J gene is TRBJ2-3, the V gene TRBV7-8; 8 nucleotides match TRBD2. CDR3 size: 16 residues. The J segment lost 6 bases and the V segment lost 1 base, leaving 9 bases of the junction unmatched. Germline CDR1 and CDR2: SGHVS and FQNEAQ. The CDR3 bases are TGTGCCAGCAGCTTAGGGGGACTAGTGGTGCTTGATACGCAGTATTTT. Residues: CASSLGGLVVLDTQYF.

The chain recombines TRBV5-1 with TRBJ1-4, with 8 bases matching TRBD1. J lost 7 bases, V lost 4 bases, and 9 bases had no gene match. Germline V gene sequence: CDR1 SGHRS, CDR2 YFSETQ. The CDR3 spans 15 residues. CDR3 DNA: TGCGCCAGCAGCGATCAGGGGGCGCCGGGTGAAAAACTGTTTTTT. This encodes CASSDQGAPGEKLFF.

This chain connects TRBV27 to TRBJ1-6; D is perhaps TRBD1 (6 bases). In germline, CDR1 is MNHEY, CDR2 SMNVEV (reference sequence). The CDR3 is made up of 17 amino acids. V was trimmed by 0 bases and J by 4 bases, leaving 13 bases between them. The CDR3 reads CASSLSAGGLYNSPLHF. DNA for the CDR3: TGTGCCAGCAGTTTATCGGCGGGGGGCCTATATAATTCACCCCTCCACTTT.

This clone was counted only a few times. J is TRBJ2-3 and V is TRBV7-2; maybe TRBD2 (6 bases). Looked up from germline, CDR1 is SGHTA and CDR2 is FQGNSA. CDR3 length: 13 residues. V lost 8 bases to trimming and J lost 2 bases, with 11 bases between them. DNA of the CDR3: TGTGCCAGCGCACTAGCCGCCACAGATACGCAGTATTTT. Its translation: CASALAATDTQYF.

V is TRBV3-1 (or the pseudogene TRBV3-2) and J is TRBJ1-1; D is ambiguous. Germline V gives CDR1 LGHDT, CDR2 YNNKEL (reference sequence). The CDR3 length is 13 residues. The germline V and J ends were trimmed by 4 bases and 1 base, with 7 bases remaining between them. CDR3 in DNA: TGTGCCAGCAGCCCAAGAGGGAACACTGAAGCTTTCTTT. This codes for CASSPRGNTEAFF.

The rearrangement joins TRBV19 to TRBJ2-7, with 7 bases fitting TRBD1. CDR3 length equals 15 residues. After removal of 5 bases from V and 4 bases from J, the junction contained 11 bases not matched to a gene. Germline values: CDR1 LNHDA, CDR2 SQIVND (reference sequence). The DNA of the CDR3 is TGTGCCAGTAGTCCAGGGGGACAGCCAGGATACGAGCAGTACGTC. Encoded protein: CASSPGGQPGYEQYV.

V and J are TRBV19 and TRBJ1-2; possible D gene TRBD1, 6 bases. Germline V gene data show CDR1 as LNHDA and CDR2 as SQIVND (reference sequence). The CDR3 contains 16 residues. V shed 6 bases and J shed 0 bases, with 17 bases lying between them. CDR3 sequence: CASSNAQGPTNYGYTF. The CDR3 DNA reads TGTGCCAGTAGCAACGCTCAGGGGCCCACTAACTATGGCTACACCTTC.

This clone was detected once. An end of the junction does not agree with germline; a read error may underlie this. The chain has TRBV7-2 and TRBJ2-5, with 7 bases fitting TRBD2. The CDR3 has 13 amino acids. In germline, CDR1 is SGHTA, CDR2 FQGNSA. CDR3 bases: TGTGCCAGCAGCTTAGCAGGGGCTAGCGGCCCAAACTTC. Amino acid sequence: CASSLAGASGPNF.